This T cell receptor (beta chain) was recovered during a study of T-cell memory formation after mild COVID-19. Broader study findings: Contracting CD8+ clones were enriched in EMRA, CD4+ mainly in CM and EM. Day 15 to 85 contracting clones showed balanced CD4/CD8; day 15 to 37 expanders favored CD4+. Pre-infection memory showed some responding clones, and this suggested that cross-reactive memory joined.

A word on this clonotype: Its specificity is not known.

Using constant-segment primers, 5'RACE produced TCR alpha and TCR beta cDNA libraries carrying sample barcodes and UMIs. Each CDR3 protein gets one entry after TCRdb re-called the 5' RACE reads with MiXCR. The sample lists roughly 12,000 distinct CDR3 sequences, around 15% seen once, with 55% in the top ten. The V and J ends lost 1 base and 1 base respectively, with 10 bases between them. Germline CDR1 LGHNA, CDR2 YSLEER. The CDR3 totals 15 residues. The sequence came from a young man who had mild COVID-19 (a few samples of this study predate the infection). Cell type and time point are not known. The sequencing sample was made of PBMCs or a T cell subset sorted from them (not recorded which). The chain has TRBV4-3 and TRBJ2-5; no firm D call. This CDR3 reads CASSQALQLQETQYF. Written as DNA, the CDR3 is TGCGCCAGCAGCCAAGCTTTACAGCTCCAAGAGACCCAGTACTTC.